This T cell receptor beta chain comes out of a study of T cells in women clearing cervical HPV infection. The study, taken as a whole, reports: Timing of associations relative to infection is unclear; T-cell subsets were not isolated.

Using immunoSEQ multiplex PCR, the repertoire was profiled, and TCRdb retains in-frame clones only, with some absent. The record lists about 26,000 clones, of which the ten most abundant hold approximately 3.7%. Comment on this clone: Its antigen is still unknown. The read ends 3 residues before the CDR3 terminus; that terminus is restored from the germline J gene.

The germline V gene encodes CDR1 GTSNPN and CDR2 SVGIG (reference sequence). V lost 1 base, J lost 3 bases, and 10 bases lay in between. The CDR3 spans 13 residues. The sample was blood buffy coat. The chain has TRBV30 and TRBJ2-7; D is perhaps TRBD1 (5 bases). The origin of this receptor is a woman between 18 and 69 years old with a cervical HPV16 infection that either progressed to CIN3+ or cleared (not recorded which). CDR3: CAWSEGQGYEQYF. The CDR3 DNA, read in part, is TGTGCCTGGAGTGAAGGTCAGGGCTACGAG.